This T cell receptor beta chain was documented in a study of response to subunit inactivated influenza vaccine. This CDR3 is built from 14 residues. The V gene's germline CDR1 is MNHEY and CDR2 SVGEGT. V lost 4 bases and J lost 6, with 13 bases in between. TCRdb reprocessed the RT-PCR reads via MiXCR and lists one record per CDR3 protein. The table lists about 540,000 distinct CDR3 sequences, approximately 22% of them singletons, with about 2.8% in the top ten. This same sample was also taken into another study, of T cells expressing NK-cell markers. That source reports: What made the TCR beta cDNA was 5'RACE template switching with UMIs. In sorted CD3+CD56+NKG2C+, CD3+CD56+NKG2C- and CD3+CD56-NKG2C+ T cells, TCR beta repertoires were obtained. More than 5 donors carried dominant NKG2C+ clonotypes that made up roughly 1.0-7.5% of their CD8+ T cells.

This rearrangement joins TRBV6-2 or TRBV6-3 to TRBJ2-1; tentative D call: TRBD2 (5 bases). Specimen: CD4+ T cells sorted from PBMCs, collected less than 13 days after vaccination. The receptor's source is a man over 45 who received an inactivated influenza vaccine. The CDR3 reads CASSSALVLNEQFF. CDR3 nucleotide sequence: TGTGCCAGCAGTTCCGCACTAGTACTCAATGAGCAGTTCTTC.